Shown below are 30 T cell receptor beta chains from a single sample sequenced in a study of a mutant IDH1 vaccine in newly diagnosed glioma (dated by TCRdb to about 2021). The time point label corresponds to: week 5, during vaccination. A 20-mer mutant IDH1 peptide at 300 micrograms in Montanide made up each vaccine dose, which was injected subcutaneously together with topical imiquimod. What these receptors recognize is not known. The protocol used for the library was the immunoSEQ multiplex PCR assay. TCRdb carries this immuneACCESS record with in-frame sequences only. Its versions omit some clonotypes, under half of them owing to an unresolved V gene in the studies checked, with the rest unexplained. The sample table holds some 51,000 clones, of which 78% were seen once. Of the sample, roughly 5.2% falls within the top ten clones. The input for sequencing was PBMCs, taken from a glioma patient whose treatment included an IDH1 peptide vaccine. These receptors were obtained from a man between 45 and 60 years old with glioma.

V usage is TRBV5-1 and J usage is TRBJ1-1; TRBD1 might be the D (6 bases). This CDR3 contains 14 residues. V was cut by 4 bases and J by 0 bases, with 10 bases left in between. CDR1 is SGHRS, CDR2 YFSETQ, per germline. CDR3 nucleotides: TGCGCCAGCAGCCTAGGGGGGATGAACACTGAAGCTTTCTTT. It yields the protein CASSLGGMNTEAFF.

This rearrangement joins TRBV10-1 to TRBJ2-7, with D maybe TRBD1 (5 bases). V was trimmed by 4 bases and J by 5 bases, leaving 12 bases between them. The germline V gene encodes CDR1 WNHNN and CDR2 SYGVQD (reference sequence). The CDR3 length is 13 residues. The CDR3 DNA reads TGCGCCAGCAGTGCCCAGGGCTGGGACGAGCAGTACTTC. Translated, it gives CASSAQGWDEQYF.

Here the CDR3 reads CASSPLWEAGNTIYF. The CDR3 DNA reads as TGTGCCAGCAGTCCCCTTTGGGAGGCTGGAAACACCATATATTTT. V and J are TRBV6-1 and TRBJ1-3; D remains ambiguous. V was pared by 5 bases and J by 2 bases, with 13 bases between. Germline CDR1 and CDR2: MNHNS and SASEGT. CDR3 length equals 15 residues.

The V call is TRBV5-6, the J call TRBJ1-3, with D tentatively TRBD1 (5 bases). The V end lost 6 bases, the J end lost 2 bases, and 9 bases lay between the germline ends. Germline CDR1 SGHDT, CDR2 YYEEEE. The CDR3 runs 13 residues. CDR3 DNA sequence: TGTGCCAGCACCCTGGGGGCTGGAAACACCATATATTTT. Its protein is CASTLGAGNTIYF.

The chain has TRBV10-1 and TRBJ2-7, with no clear D. V was pared by 4 bases and J by 7 bases, with 8 bases between. This CDR3 has 11 amino acids. Germline V CDR1 and CDR2: WNHNN, SYGVQD (reference sequence). CDR3 amino acids: CASSADKEQYF. The CDR3 coding sequence is TGCGCCAGCAGTGCTGACAAAGAGCAGTACTTC.

The J gene is TRBJ2-7, the V gene TRBV19, with 9 positions matching TRBD2. There are 15 residues in the CDR3. Germline assignment: CDR1 LNHDA and CDR2 SQIVND (reference sequence). The J segment lost 4 bases and the V segment lost 10 bases, leaving 14 bases of the junction unmatched. CDR3 sequence: CATRTSAGGQYEQYF. In DNA, the CDR3 is TGTGCCACCCGGACTAGCGCGGGGGGGCAGTACGAGCAGTACTTC. Complete variable domain (other parts from reference TRBV19 and TRBJ2-7): DGGITQSPKYLFRKEGQNVTLSCEQNLNHDAMYWYRQDPGQGLRLIYYSQIVNDFQKGDIAEGYSVSREKKESFPLTVTSAQKNPTAFYLCATRTSAGGQYEQYFGPGTRLTVT.

The V and J genes are TRBV7-9 and TRBJ2-5; a weak D match, TRBD2 (5 bases). CDR3 size: 15 residues. V shed 4 bases and J shed 7 bases, with 19 bases lying between them. Per the germline V gene, CDR1 is SEHNR and CDR2 is FQNEAQ (reference sequence). CDR3 region: CASSSGRGGSGTQYF. CDR3 DNA sequence: TGTGCCAGCAGCTCTGGGAGAGGAGGTTCGGGGACCCAGTACTTC.

The chain joins TRBV7-9 to TRBJ1-1; a weak D match, TRBD1 (5 bases). The V end was cut by 1 base, the J end by 2 bases, with 11 bases between. The CDR3 totals 15 residues. Germline V lookup: CDR1 SEHNR, CDR2 FQNEAQ (reference sequence). CDR3 residues: CASSLGGTGNTEAFF. CDR3 DNA sequence: TGTGCCAGCAGCTTAGGAGGGACGGGAAACACTGAAGCTTTCTTT. Full variable domain (remainder filled in from reference TRBV7-9 and TRBJ1-1): DTGVSQNPRHKITKRGQNVTFRCDPISEHNRLYWYRQTLGQGPEFLTYFQNEAQLEKSRLLSDRFSAERPKGSFSTLEIQRTEQGDSAMYLCASSLGGTGNTEAFFGQGTRLTVV.

The V call is TRBV29-1, the J call TRBJ1-1; 8 nucleotides align to TRBD1. CDR3 size: 12 residues. CDR1 and CDR2 (germline): SQVTM, ANQGSEA. V lost 6 bases and J lost 5; bases outside the gene matches: 5. The DNA of the CDR3 is TGCAGCGTAGCCAGGGGGCGGACTGAAGCTTTCTTT. Its protein is CSVARGRTEAFF.

This clone was seen once. This chain connects TRBV18 to TRBJ1-6, with a tentative D call TRBD1 (6 bases). The ends were cut back, 6 bases at V and 6 bases at J, with 15 bases in the middle. This CDR3 comprises 15 residues. Per germline, CDR1 KGHSH and CDR2 LQKENI. CDR3 amino acids: CASSGQGKGNSPLHF. CDR3 bases: TGTGCCAGCTCGGGGCAGGGGAAGGGTAATTCACCCCTCCACTTT.

The chain is built from TRBV7-9 and TRBJ1-6; possibly TRBD1 for D (6 bases). The CDR3 is made up of 14 amino acids. V lost 4 bases, J lost 7 bases, and 11 bases lay in between. Germline CDR1 reads SEHNR; CDR2 reads FQNEAQ (reference sequence). DNA for the CDR3: TGTGCCAGCAGCTACTCGGACAGCAATTCACCCCTCCACTTT. Amino acid sequence: CASSYSDSNSPLHF.

This clone was seen only once. This chain connects TRBV4-2 to TRBJ2-7; D possibly matches TRBD1 or TRBD2 (5 bases each). Trimming shortened V by 4 bases and J by 2 bases, and 18 bases separated the two germline ends. The CDR3 is 16 amino acids. CDR1 is LGHNA, CDR2 YNFKEQ, per germline. In DNA form, the CDR3 reads TGTGCCAGCAGCCGAATATCCGGGACCGGGACCTACGAGCAGTACTTC. Protein: CASSRISGTGTYEQYF.

The chain couples TRBV27 to TRBJ2-1; 9 bases fit TRBD1. CDR1 and CDR2 from the germline V gene are MNHEY and SMNVEV (reference sequence). The CDR3 covers 15 residues. With V trimmed by 5 bases and J by 4 bases, 6 bases remained unmatched. The CDR3 nucleotides are TGTGCCAGCAGTCCCGGGACAGGGAAGTACAATGAGCAGTTCTTC. It is translated as CASSPGTGKYNEQFF.

The V and J genes are TRBV5-6 and TRBJ2-1; D unclear. Per the germline V gene, CDR1 is SGHDT and CDR2 is YYEEEE. The V and J ends lost 4 bases and 5 bases respectively, with 10 bases between them. This CDR3 spans 13 amino acids. CDR3 loop: CASSIDTDNEQFF. CDR3 DNA: TGTGCCAGCAGCATAGACACAGACAATGAGCAGTTCTTC.

This clone was counted once. The rearrangement uses TRBV27 and TRBJ2-2; 9 nucleotides line up with TRBD1. Germline V gene sequence: CDR1 MNHEY, CDR2 SMNVEV (reference sequence). V lost 3 bases, J lost 3 bases, and 2 bases stayed unmatched. The CDR3 is made up of 15 amino acids. CDR3 amino acids: CASSLDRGYTGELFF. The CDR3 DNA is TGTGCCAGCAGTTTGGACAGGGGATACACCGGGGAGCTGTTTTTT.

This chain joins TRBV5-4 and TRBJ2-3; TRBD2 aligns across 7 bases. V shed 4 bases, J shed 3 bases, and the junction held 5 bases outside the gene matches. Germline V gene data show CDR1 as SGHNT and CDR2 as YYREEE (reference sequence). This CDR3 contains 14 residues. DNA of the CDR3: TGTGCCAGCAGCCCGGGGACTAATACAGATACGCAGTATTTT. Encoded protein: CASSPGTNTDTQYF. Variable domain in full (rest from reference TRBV5-4 and TRBJ2-3): ETGVTQSPTHLIKTRGQQVTLRCSSQSGHNTVSWYQQALGQGPQFIFQYYREEENGRGNFPPRFSGLQFPNYSSELNVNALELDDSALYLCASSPGTNTDTQYFGPGTRLTVL.

The rearrangement uses TRBV4-1 and TRBJ2-5; no clear D gene. Trimming left V 0 bases short and J 1 base short, with 6 bases between. This CDR3 has 14 amino acids. From germline, CDR1 is MGHRA and CDR2 YSYEKL. The CDR3 DNA sequence: TGCGCCAGCAGCCAAGACCACAGCCAAGAGACCCAGTACTTC. It translates to CASSQDHSQETQYF.

DNA of the CDR3: TGTGCCAGCAGCCAGGGGACGGACAGCGAGGTATACAATGAGCAGTTCTTC. It specifies CASSQGTDSEVYNEQFF. The chain links TRBV4-2 to TRBJ2-1, with D maybe TRBD1 (6 bases). CDR1 and CDR2 (germline): LGHNA, YNFKEQ. The length of the CDR3 is 17 residues. The V end was cut by 3 bases, the J end by 4 bases, with 19 bases between.

This rearrangement joins TRBV6-6 to TRBJ1-2; D gene unclear. The CDR3 runs to 16 residues. The ends were cut back, 4 bases at V and 2 bases at J, with 17 bases in the middle. Germline assignment: CDR1 MNHNY and CDR2 SVGAGI (reference sequence). In DNA, the CDR3 is TGTGCCAGCAGTTTTACTCCTTCGACGGCCAACTATGGCTACACCTTC. Its protein is CASSFTPSTANYGYTF.

J is TRBJ1-1 and V is TRBV5-5, with D unresolved. This CDR3 is built from 16 residues. Germline loops: CDR1 SGHKS, CDR2 YYEKEE (reference sequence). V lost 3 bases and J 4 bases, leaving 19 bases between the germline ends. The CDR3 coding sequence is TGTGCCAGCAGCTGGGAGAATAGGGTTTACGGCACTGAAGCTTTCTTT. It translates to CASSWENRVYGTEAFF.

J is TRBJ2-1 and V is TRBV4-2, with 11 bases matching TRBD2. The trim removed 4 bases at V and 6 bases at J, leaving 5 bases unmatched. The CDR3 runs 15 residues. Germline V gene sequence: CDR1 LGHNA, CDR2 YNFKEQ. CDR3 amino acids: CASSPGTSGTNEQFF. CDR3 DNA: TGTGCCAGCAGCCCCGGGACTAGCGGAACCAATGAGCAGTTCTTC.

The J gene is TRBJ1-2, the V gene TRBV7-2; TRBD1 matches 7 bases. Germline V gives CDR1 SGHTA, CDR2 FQGNSA. This CDR3 has 13 residues. The J segment lost 2 bases and the V segment lost 4 bases, leaving 1 base of the junction unmatched. CDR3 sequence reads: CASSSTGNYGYTF. Here the CDR3 DNA reads TGTGCCAGCAGCTCGACAGGGAACTATGGCTACACCTTC. Using reference TRBV7-2 and TRBJ1-2 for the parts outside the CDR3, the full variable domain is GAGVSQSPSNKVTEKGKDVELRCDPISGHTALYWYRQSLGQGLEFLIYFQGNSAPDKSGLPSDRFSAERTGGSVSTLTIQRTQQEDSAVYLCASSSTGNYGYTFGSGTRLTVV.

The chain employs TRBV9 and TRBJ1-2; possible D gene TRBD1, 5 bases. This CDR3 has 15 residues. Trimming pared 3 bases from V and 7 bases from J, leaving 19 bases between. Germline lookup yields CDR1 SGDLS and CDR2 YYNGEE. In DNA, the CDR3 is TGTGCCAGCAGCGCCGGGGCGTGGGGGGGGTCTGGCTACACCTTC. It translates to CASSAGAWGGSGYTF.

The rearrangement uses TRBV5-1 and TRBJ1-1; the D gene is possibly TRBD1 (5 bases). The length of the CDR3 is 15 residues. Trimming cost V 0 bases and J 11 bases, with 20 bases left between them. Germline-derived CDR1 and CDR2 are SGHRS and YFSETQ. CDR3 protein: CASSLEPDRGENAFF. The CDR3 nucleotides read TGCGCCAGCAGCTTGGAACCCGACAGAGGCGAGAACGCTTTCTTT.

The J gene is TRBJ1-2, the V gene TRBV27; D remains ambiguous. The CDR3 totals 13 residues. CDR1 and CDR2 from the germline V gene are MNHEY and SMNVEV (reference sequence). Trimming removed 8 bases from V and 0 bases from J, with 10 bases in between. In DNA form, the CDR3 reads TGTGCCAGCGGGGTGGCCTCTAACTATGGCTACACCTTC. This sequence encodes CASGVASNYGYTF.

This rearrangement joins TRBV6-6 to TRBJ2-1; D remains unclear. Per the germline V gene, CDR1 is MNHNY and CDR2 is SVGAGI (reference sequence). This CDR3 contains 16 residues. V was trimmed by 0 bases and J by 6 bases, leaving 15 bases between them. The CDR3 nucleotides are TGTGCCAGCAGTTACTCCTTCGAGCTGAGGTCCAATGAGCAGTTCTTC. It codes for CASSYSFELRSNEQFF.

This clone was detected once. The J gene is TRBJ1-5, the V gene TRBV2; possible D gene TRBD1, 5 bases. The CDR3 consists of 16 residues. Trimming stripped 2 bases from V and 3 bases from J, with 14 bases between. Germline V gives CDR1 SNHLY, CDR2 FYNNEI. This CDR3 is CASSEYGRGSNQPQHF. The CDR3 coding sequence is TGTGCCAGCAGTGAATACGGTCGGGGCTCCAATCAGCCCCAGCATTTT.

The rearrangement joins TRBV27 to TRBJ1-2; possibly TRBD1 for D (6 bases). This CDR3 region has 15 residues. Looked up from germline, CDR1 is MNHEY and CDR2 is SMNVEV (reference sequence). Trimming shortened V by 5 bases and J by 5 bases, and 18 bases separated the two germline ends. CDR3 in DNA: TGTGCCAGCAGTCCCCTAGCGGGGGCAGATTATGGCTACACCTTC. Amino acid sequence: CASSPLAGADYGYTF.

The chain carries TRBV2 and TRBJ1-2; D is ambiguous. The CDR3 spans 13 residues. The germline gives CDR1 SNHLY, CDR2 FYNNEI. The germline V and J ends were trimmed by 3 bases and 1 base, with 6 bases remaining between them. The CDR3 DNA is TGTGCCAGCAGTGACGGCTTTAACTATGGCTACACCTTC. Amino acid sequence: CASSDGFNYGYTF.

This clone was counted between two and nine times. This chain connects TRBV4-1 to TRBJ2-1; 7 bases fit TRBD1. This CDR3 contains 15 residues. CDR1 MGHRA and CDR2 YSYEKL come from the germline V gene. J lost 7 bases, V lost 0 bases, and 6 bases had no gene match. CDR3 coding DNA: TGCGCCAGCAGCCAAGATCCCGGACAGGCGAATGAGCAGTTCTTC. Residues: CASSQDPGQANEQFF.